This TCR beta chain appears in the sequencing data of a study of blood T cell repertoires in COVID-19 (dated by TCRdb to 2018 to 2020). Notes on the research overall: Samples from collaborators originated in the United States, Italy and Spain and spanned both the acute and convalescent phases of COVID-19. The prospective study material was composed of cDNA or gDNA derived from T cells, B-cell-depleted T cells, or PBMCs. Subjects who had been exposed to COVID-19, were actively infected with it, or had recovered from it provided the deeply sampled blood TCRbeta repertoires that made up the dataset. The repertoires were released in a freely available public database intended as a resource for research on the immune response to SARS-CoV-2. The samples were drawn from two sources: the first 160 participants of the ongoing ImmuneRACE study, and fewer than 1,500 subjects contributed by 6 global collaborators. Nearly every sample came with metadata listing a de-identified subject ID, COVID-19 status, age in years and sex. Where available, HLA class I and class II types were taken from metadata supplied by the sample provider and were not determined by assay-based typing. What the study reported, not specific to this receptor: Clinical and demographic metadata were provided uncurated, with the amount varying by source and participant.

Comments on this clone: This clone's antigen is unknown. Base qualities are not recorded, but no much larger clone differs from it by a single base.

TCRbeta CDR3 regions were amplified from genomic DNA using the immunoSEQ Assay, a bias-controlled multiplex PCR. The original pipeline was this. Nucleated cell counts per sample were estimated from amplification of reference gene primers within the assay. To quantify the absolute abundance of each unique TCRbeta CDR3 rearrangement, sequence reads were collapsed and filtered. Productive Simpson clonality was computed per sample as the square root of Simpson's diversity index over productive rearrangements. Held by TCRdb, this immuneACCESS table contains in-frame sequences only and omits some clones. Under half of the omission traces to an unresolved V gene where checked; the cause of the rest is unknown. V, J and clone size are those of that table, while D and trimming were read from the DNA. A total of roughly 140,000 clones appear in this sample, 90% of them only once. The top ten constitute approximately 11% of the sample.

Collaborating institutions collected whole blood in K2EDTA tubes following their own protocols. Collaborator samples were shipped for TCRbeta analysis as frozen whole blood, isolated PBMCs, or DNA extracted from either sample type. CDR1 is given as SGDLS and CDR2 as YYNGEE, both from the germline V gene. V ends up 2 bases short and J 6 bases short, with an unmatched junction base count of 4. CDR3 length: 13 amino acids, cysteine to phenylalanine. Only the CDR3 part of the read is kept: 39 bases, read in frame from the first base. The V gene is TRBV9 and the J gene is TRBJ2-7; a stretch of 8 junction bases matches TRBD1. This receptor was obtained from an elderly woman with acute or convalescent COVID-19. The specimen sequenced was peripheral blood. The DNA is TGTGCCAGCAGCGTGACAGGGGCGGGCGAGCAGTACTTC. The translation is CASSVTGAGEQYF.